This T cell receptor (beta chain) was profiled in a study of blood T cells in healthy people across ages. Study-wide results and limits: Versus aged donors, long-lived donors had higher diversity and more naive CD4+ cells. Measured against age, TCR beta diversity per million T cells decreased in a roughly linear manner.

This CDR3 region has 15 residues. In germline, CDR1 is MNHEY, CDR2 SMNVEV (reference sequence). The V end lost 6 bases, the J end lost 0 bases, and 14 bases lay between the germline ends. The people who gave samples were healthy Caucasians from Russia, aged roughly 6 to 95. It was with a sample-barcoded 5' primer and a J-beta primer mix that a second PCR of roughly 7 to 12 cycles was run. Sequencing of every sample gave 2.5 million or more CDR3-containing paired-end reads. TCRdb reanalysed the 5' RACE reads using MiXCR and keeps one entry per CDR3 protein. In the table there are hundreds of thousands of distinct CDR3 sequences, around 43% of which are singletons. As for this clonotype: What it binds is not known.

Sequenced: blood. This clonotype originated in a man aged 55 to 70 in good health. The J gene is TRBJ1-2, the V gene TRBV27; weak D call: TRBD1 (6 bases). CDR3 sequence (DNA): TGTGCCAGCAGATCACCGGGACATACTAACTATGGCTACACCTTC. Amino acids: CASRSPGHTNYGYTF.